The TCR beta chain under discussion was sequenced for a study of T cells in Graves' hyperthyroidism and ophthalmopathy. Study-level information: Peripheral blood collection took place at initial diagnosis, before any treatment.

The sample holds a few counts of this clonotype. Its antigen is undetermined. Amplification of TCR beta CDR3 regions was performed using RNA transcripts as template. First-round RT-PCR targeting the TCR CDR3 was performed with the HTBI primer set. TCRdb reprocessed the multiplex PCR reads with MiXCR, giving one entry per CDR3 protein. The sample yields approximately 520,000 distinct CDR3 sequences, about 24% seen once. Whole-study results and caveats: Also found in blood were most expanded thyroid clonotypes above 0.001.

Germline CDR1 and CDR2: SGHTA and FQGNSA. CDR3 size: 15 residues. V trimming: 4 bases; J trimming: 7 bases; junction bases outside the gene matches: 6. The specimen sequenced was blood. The sequence came from a woman aged 25 to 39 with Graves' ophthalmopathy. V usage is TRBV7-2 and J usage is TRBJ1-6; 8 bases align to TRBD1. CDR3 coding DNA: TGTGCCAGCAGCTCACCGGACAGGGCAAATTCACCCCTCCACTTT. As protein: CASSSPDRANSPLHF.